This T cell receptor beta chain was sequenced for a study of blood T cell repertoires in COVID-19. Looking at the study overall: Donors in the United States, Italy and Spain gave samples during acute or convalescent COVID-19. From T cells, B-cell-depleted T cells, or PBMCs came the material, which was cDNA or gDNA.

In the authors' workflow: By means of reference gene primer amplification, nucleated cell counts were estimated. Generated by immunoSEQ multiplex PCR, the TCRdb table keeps only in-frame clones and is missing some. V, J and clone size are taken as reported in that table, and D and trimming were inferred from the DNA itself. The sample records 200,000 or so clones, 80% to 85% being singletons. The CDR3 has 15 amino acids. V lost 2 bases to trimming and J lost 0 bases, with 11 bases between them. Germline CDR1 and CDR2: SGHTS and YDEGEE. This clone was observed once. The specimen sequenced was peripheral blood. The chain links TRBV5-8 to TRBJ1-1; D is ambiguous. The TCR was taken from a woman older than 75 with COVID-19, enrolled during active disease. The CDR3 reads CASSFSVKMNTEAFF. As DNA, the CDR3 is TGTGCCAGCAGCTTTTCGGTAAAGATGAACACTGAAGCTTTCTTT.